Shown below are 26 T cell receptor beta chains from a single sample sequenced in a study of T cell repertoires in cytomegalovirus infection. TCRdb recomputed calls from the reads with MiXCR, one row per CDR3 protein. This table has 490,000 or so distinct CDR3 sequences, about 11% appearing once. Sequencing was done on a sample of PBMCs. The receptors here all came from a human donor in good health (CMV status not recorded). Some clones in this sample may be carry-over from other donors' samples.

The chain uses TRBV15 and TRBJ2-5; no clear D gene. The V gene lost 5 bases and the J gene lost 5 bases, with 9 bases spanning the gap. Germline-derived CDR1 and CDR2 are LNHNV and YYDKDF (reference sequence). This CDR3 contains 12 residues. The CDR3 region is CATSPSRETQYF. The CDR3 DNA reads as TGTGCCACCAGCCCCTCCAGGGAGACCCAGTACTTC.

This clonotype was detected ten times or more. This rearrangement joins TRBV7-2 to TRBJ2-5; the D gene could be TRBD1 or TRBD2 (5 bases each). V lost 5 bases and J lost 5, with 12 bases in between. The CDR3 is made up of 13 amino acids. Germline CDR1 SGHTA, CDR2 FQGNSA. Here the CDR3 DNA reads TGTGCCAGCAGCACTAGACAGTGGGAGACCCAGTACTTC. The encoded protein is CASSTRQWETQYF.

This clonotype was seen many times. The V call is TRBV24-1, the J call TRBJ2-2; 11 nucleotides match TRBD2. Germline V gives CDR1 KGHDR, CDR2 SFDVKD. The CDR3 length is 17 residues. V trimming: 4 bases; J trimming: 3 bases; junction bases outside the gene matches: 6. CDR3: CATSDPGTSGDTGELFF. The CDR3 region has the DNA TGTGCCACCAGTGACCCTGGGACTAGCGGAGACACCGGGGAGCTGTTTTTT.

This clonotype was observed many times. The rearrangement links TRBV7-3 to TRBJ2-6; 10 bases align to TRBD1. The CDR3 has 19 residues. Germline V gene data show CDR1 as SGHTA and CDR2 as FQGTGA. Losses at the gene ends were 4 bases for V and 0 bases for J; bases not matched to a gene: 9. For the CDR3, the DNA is TGTGCCAGCAGCTCCCCAGGGGGACAGGGGATCTCTGGGGCCAACGTCCTGACTTTC. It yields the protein CASSSPGGQGISGANVLTF.

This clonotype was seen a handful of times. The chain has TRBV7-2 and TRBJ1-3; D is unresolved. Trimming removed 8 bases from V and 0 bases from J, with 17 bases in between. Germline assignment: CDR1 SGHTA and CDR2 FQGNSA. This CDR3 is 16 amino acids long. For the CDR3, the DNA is TGTGCCAGCCATAATCCGGTGGAGCCCTCTGGAAACACCATATATTTT. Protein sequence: CASHNPVEPSGNTIYF.

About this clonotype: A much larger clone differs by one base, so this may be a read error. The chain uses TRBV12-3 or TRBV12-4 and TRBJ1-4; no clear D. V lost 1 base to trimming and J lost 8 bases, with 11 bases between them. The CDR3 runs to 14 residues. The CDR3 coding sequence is TGTGCCAGCAGTTTAGGGGGAGCAAGAGAAAAACTGTTTTTT. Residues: CASSLGGAREKLFF.

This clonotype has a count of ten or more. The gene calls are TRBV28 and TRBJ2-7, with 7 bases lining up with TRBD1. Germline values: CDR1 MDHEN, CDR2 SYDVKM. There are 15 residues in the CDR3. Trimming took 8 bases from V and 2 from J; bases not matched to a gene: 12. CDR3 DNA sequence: TGTGCCAGCGGCAGAAGGGGGCACGGCCCCTACGAGCAGTACTTC. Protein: CASGRRGHGPYEQYF.

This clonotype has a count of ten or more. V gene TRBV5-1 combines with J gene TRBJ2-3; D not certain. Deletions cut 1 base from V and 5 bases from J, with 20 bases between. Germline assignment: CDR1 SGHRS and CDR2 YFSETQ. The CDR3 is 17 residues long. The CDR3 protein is CASSLLNTLALQDTQYF. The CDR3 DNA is TGCGCCAGCAGCTTGTTGAACACTCTTGCCCTACAAGATACGCAGTATTTT. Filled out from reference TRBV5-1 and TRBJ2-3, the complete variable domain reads KAGVTQTPRYLIKTRGQQVTLSCSPISGHRSVSWYQQTPGQGLQFLFEYFSETQRNKGNFPGRFSGRQFSNSRSEMNVSTLELGDSALYLCASSLLNTLALQDTQYFGPGTRLTVL.

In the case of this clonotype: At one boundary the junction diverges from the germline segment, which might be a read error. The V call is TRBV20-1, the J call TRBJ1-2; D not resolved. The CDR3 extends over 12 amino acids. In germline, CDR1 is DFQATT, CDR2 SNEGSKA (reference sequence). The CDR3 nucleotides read TGCAGTGCGCTGATTGGTAACGATGGCTACACCTTC. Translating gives CSALIGNDGYTF.

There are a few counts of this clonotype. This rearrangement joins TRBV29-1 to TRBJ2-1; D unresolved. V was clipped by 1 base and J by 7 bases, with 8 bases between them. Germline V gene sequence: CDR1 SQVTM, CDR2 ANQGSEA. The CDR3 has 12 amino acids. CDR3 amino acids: CSVEGLENEQFF. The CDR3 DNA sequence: TGCAGCGTTGAAGGCCTAGAGAATGAGCAGTTCTTC.

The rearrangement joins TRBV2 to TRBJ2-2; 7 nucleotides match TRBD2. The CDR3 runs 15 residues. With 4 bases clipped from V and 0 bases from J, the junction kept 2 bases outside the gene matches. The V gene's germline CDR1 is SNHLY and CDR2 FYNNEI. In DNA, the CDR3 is TGTGCCAGCAGTGTGACTAGCTCGAACACCGGGGAGCTGTTTTTT. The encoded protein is CASSVTSSNTGELFF.

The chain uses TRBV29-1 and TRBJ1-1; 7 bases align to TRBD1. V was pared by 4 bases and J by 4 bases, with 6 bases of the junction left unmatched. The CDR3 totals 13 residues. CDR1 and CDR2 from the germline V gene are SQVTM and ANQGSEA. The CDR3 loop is CSVVGQYSTEAFF. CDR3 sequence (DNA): TGCAGCGTTGTGGGACAGTACAGCACTGAAGCTTTCTTT. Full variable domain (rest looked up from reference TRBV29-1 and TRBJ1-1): SAVISQKPSRDICQRGTSLTIQCQVDSQVTMMFWYRQQPGQSLTLIATANQGSEATYESGFVIDKFPISRPNLTFSTLTVSNMSPEDSSIYLCSVVGQYSTEAFFGQGTRLTVV.

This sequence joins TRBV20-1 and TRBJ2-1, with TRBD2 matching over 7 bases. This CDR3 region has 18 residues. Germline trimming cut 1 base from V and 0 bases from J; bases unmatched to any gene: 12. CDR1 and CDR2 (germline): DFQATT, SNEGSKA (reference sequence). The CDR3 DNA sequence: TGCAGTGCTAGAGGATCTCCACTAGCGATCAGCTCCTACAATGAGCAGTTCTTC. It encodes CSARGSPLAISSYNEQFF.

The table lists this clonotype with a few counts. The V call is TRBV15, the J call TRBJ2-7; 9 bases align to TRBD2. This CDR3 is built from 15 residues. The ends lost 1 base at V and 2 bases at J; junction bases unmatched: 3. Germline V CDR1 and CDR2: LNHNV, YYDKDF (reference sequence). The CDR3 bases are TGTGCCACCAGCAGAGGCGGCGGGAGGGCCTACGAGCAGTACTTC. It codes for CATSRGGGRAYEQYF.

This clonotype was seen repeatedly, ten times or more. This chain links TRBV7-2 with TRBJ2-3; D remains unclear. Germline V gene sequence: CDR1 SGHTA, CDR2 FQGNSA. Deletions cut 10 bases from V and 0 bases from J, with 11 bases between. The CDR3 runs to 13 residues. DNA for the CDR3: TGTGCCACCACAGCGACTAGCACAGATACGCAGTATTTT. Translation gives CATTATSTDTQYF. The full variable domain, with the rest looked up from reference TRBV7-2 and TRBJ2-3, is GAGVSQSPSNKVTEKGKDVELRCDPISGHTALYWYRQSLGQGLEFLIYFQGNSAPDKSGLPSDRFSAERTGGSVSTLTIQRTQQEDSAVYLCATTATSTDTQYFGPGTRLTVL.

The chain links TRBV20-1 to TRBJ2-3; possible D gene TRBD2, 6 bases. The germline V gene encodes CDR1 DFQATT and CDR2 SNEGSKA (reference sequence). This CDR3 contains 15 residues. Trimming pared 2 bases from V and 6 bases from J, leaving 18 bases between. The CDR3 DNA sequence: TGCAGTGCTAGACCCCCCGGGCTAGCGAGGGATACGCAGTATTTT. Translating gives CSARPPGLARDTQYF.

The CDR3 spells CSARPETGRGLSNQPQHF. The CDR3 nucleotides read TGCAGTGCTAGACCCGAGACAGGGAGGGGTCTCAGCAATCAGCCCCAGCATTTT. V gene TRBV20-1 combines with J gene TRBJ1-5; 7 bases agree with TRBD1. The germline V gene encodes CDR1 DFQATT and CDR2 SNEGSKA (reference sequence). V shed 2 bases and J 1 base; nucleotides not matched to a gene: 14. The CDR3 spans 18 residues.

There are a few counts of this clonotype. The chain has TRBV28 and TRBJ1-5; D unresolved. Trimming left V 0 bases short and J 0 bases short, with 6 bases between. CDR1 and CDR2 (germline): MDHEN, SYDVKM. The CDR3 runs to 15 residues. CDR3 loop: CASSLWGSSNQPQHF. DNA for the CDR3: TGTGCCAGCAGTTTATGGGGCAGTAGCAATCAGCCCCAGCATTTT.

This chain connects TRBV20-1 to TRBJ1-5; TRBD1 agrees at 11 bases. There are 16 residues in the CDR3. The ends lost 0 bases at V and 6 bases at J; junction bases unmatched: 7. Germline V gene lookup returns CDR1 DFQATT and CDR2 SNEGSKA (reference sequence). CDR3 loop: CSARDRDRGLGQPQHF. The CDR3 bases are TGCAGTGCTAGAGATCGGGACAGGGGGTTAGGTCAGCCCCAGCATTTT.

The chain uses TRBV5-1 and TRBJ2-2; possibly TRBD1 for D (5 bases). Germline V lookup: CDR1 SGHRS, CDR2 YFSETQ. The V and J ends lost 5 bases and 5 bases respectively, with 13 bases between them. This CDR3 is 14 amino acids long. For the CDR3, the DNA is TGCGCCAGCAGGCCTCAGGGTATGACCGGGGAGCTGTTTTTT. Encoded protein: CASRPQGMTGELFF.

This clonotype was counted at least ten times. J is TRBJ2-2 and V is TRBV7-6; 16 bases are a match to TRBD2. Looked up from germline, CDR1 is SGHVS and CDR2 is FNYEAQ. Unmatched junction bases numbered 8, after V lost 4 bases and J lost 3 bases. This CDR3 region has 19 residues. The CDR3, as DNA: TGTGCCAGCAGCTCGCCGGGACTAGCGGGAGGGCTTCACACCGGGGAGCTGTTTTTT. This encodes CASSSPGLAGGLHTGELFF.

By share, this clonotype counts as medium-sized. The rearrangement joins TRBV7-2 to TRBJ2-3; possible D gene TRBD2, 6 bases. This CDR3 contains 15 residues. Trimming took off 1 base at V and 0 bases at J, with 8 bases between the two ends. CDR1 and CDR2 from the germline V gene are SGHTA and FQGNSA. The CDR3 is CASSLVEGSTDTQYF. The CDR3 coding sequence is TGTGCCAGCAGCTTAGTGGAGGGAAGCACAGATACGCAGTATTTT.

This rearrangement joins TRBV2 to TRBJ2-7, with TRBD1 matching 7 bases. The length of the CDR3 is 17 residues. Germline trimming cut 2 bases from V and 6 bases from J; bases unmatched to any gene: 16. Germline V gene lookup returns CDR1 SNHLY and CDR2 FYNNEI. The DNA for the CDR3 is TGTGCCAGCAGTGAAACTAGATGGGCAGGGGGTGATACCGAGCAGTACTTC. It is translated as CASSETRWAGGDTEQYF.

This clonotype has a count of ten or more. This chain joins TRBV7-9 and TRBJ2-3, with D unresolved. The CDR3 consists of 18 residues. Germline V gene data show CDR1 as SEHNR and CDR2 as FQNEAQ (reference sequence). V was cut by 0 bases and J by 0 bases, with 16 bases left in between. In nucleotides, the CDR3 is TGTGCCAGCAGCTTAGCCACCCTTTCGAGGAGAAGCACAGATACGCAGTATTTT. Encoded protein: CASSLATLSRRSTDTQYF.

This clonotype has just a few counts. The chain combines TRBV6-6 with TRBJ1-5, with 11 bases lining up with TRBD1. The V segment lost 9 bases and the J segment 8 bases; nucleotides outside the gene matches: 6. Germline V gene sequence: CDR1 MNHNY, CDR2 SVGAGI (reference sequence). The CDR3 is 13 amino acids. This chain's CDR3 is CASGTGGGEPQHF. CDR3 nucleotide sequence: TGTGCCAGTGGGACAGGGGGAGGGGAGCCCCAGCATTTT.

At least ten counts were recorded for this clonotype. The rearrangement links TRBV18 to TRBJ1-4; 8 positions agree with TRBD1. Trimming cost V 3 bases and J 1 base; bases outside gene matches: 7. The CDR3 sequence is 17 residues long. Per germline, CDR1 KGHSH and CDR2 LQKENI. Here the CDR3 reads CASSPYGQGGTNEKLFF. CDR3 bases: TGTGCCAGCTCACCGTACGGACAGGGAGGAACTAATGAAAAACTGTTTTTT. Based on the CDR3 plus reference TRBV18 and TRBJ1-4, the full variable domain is NAGVMQNPRHLVRRRGQEARLRCSPMKGHSHVYWYRQLPEEGLKFMVYLQKENIIDESGMPKERFSAEFPKEGPSILRIQQVVRGDSAAYFCASSPYGQGGTNEKLFFGSGTQLSVL.